This T cell receptor beta chain emerged from a study of naive and memory T cell subsets listed by TCRdb under 2017. In terms of the full investigation: Sorted naive and memory T cell subsets from peripheral blood were analyzed in the study using a UMI-based, open-source pipeline for TCR alpha and beta sequencing. IgG serology results and the functional CMV T cell responses were in complete agreement. RNA was DNase-treated and reverse transcribed with TCR constant-region primers, mostly using SuperScript III.

The method behind the library was UMI-ligation and nested PCR. An equimolar mix of two oligonucleotides covering both TRBC1 and TRBC2 was used as the beta constant-region primer. T4 RNA ligase 1 ligated a single-stranded oligonucleotide carrying the SP2 primer and a 12-nucleotide UMI to the cDNA 3' end. The ligated cDNA went through four rounds of PCR with nested alpha and beta constant-region primers together with the SP2 primer. The ligation reaction was kept at 16 degrees C for 20-24 hours. To avoid over-amplification, PCR2 was usually performed as a SYBR Green qPCR and halted once a predetermined threshold was reached. Apart from the first purification, every purification step used Agencourt AMPure XP magnetic beads. Libraries were quantified by Qubit and checked on a TapeStation, with a main peak expected near 650 bp. The pooled libraries were sequenced on an Illumina MiSeq using v2 2x251 paired-end kits, which usually yielded about 0.95-2 million reads per sample. Each sample's library went into the pool at roughly 4 nM, and roughly 5-7.5% PhiX was added to help with cluster recognition. From the authors' description of their analysis: FASTQ reads processed by Demultiplexor were assigned V and J genes by Decombinator through tag matching that tolerated a single base-pair mismatch. Collapsinator relied on UMIs to fix sequencing errors as well as frequency errors caused by PCR heterogeneity. TCRs were translated and CDR3s were extracted from the conserved cysteine to the FGXG phenylalanine by CDR3Translator, with non-productive sequences being flagged. Gini, Shannon entropy and inverse Simpson indices were calculated on repertoires that had been subsampled to equal numbers of UMI-defined TCRs. Power-law fits to clonotype abundance distributions were performed by maximum likelihood within the linear range. For one naive CD8 sample, the pipeline and MIGEC produced similar UMI counts, unique TCR numbers and clonal distributions. Repertoires were searched for approximately 7,000 CMV-associated CDR3 sequences compiled from VDJdb and a published dataset. TCRdb passed the public sequencing reads through fastp at Q25 and MiXCR, retaining productive beta sequences. Rows merge per CDR3 protein into single entries with the most common DNA and genes. The V and J calls here are based on TCRdb, not the publication. The sample records roughly 40,000 distinct CDR3 sequences, 13% of which are singletons. The top ten hold around 20% of the sample.

Overall study results and their limits: After error correction, over 90% of naive TCR sequences appeared only once, giving much steeper abundance distributions than memory subsets. Gini index rose and Shannon and inverse Simpson diversity fell from naive through CM, EM and EMRA in both CD4 and CD8 cells. Single alpha or beta chain sequences, rather than paired alpha/beta receptors, were used to define clonotypes. TCR abundance followed a power law whose exponent differed between naive and memory subsets but was consistent across the three individuals. The repertoire findings for the naive and memory subsets could not be validated, as no ground truth was available. RNA-based TCR counts may be influenced by expression changes linked to T cell activation and differentiation.

The germline V gene specifies SNHLY as CDR1 and FYNNEI as CDR2. Reading from cysteine to phenylalanine, the CDR3 counts 13 amino acids. Only the CDR3 region is kept as DNA, spanning 39 bases read in frame from base 1. V loses 7 bases of germline sequence and J loses 3 bases, and the interval between the two ends is 13 bases. From the second PCR step onward, the TCR alpha chain libraries and the TCR beta chain libraries were amplified separately. CMV status of each donor was established by measuring IFNgamma production from CD4+ T cells after fresh PBMCs were stimulated overnight with CMV viral lysate. CD4 T cells were positively selected using Miltenyi beads, after which CD8 T cells were positively selected from the CD4-negative fraction. Cells were stained for CD3, CD4, CD8, CD45RA, CD27 and a live/dead dye and were sorted on a BD Aria II into four subsets based on CD45RA and CD27. Effector memory cells were sorted as CD45RA-CD27-, whereas EMRA cells were sorted as CD45RA+CD27-. Three healthy volunteers provided blood, and each donor's sample was split into CD4 and CD8 T cells and then further divided into four differentiation subsets. Roughly 120 ml of peripheral blood was collected from each donor, and PBMC were isolated from the blood using Ficoll-Paque PLUS density-gradient centrifugation. Sorted cells were lysed in RLT buffer, and RNA was extracted with a Qiagen RNeasy kit and stored at -80°C.

Regarding this clonotype: Its antigen remains undetermined. No much larger clone is present one base from it, and per-base qualities are unavailable.

Specimen: effector memory CD4+ T cells from blood. Interpreted using the paper, the cell subset or site label stands for: effector memory, CD45RA- CD27-. The chain couples TRBV2 to TRBJ2-7; the D gene is perhaps TRBD1, on 5 matching bases. This receptor was identified in a human donor in good health. The nucleotide sequence is given as TGTGCCAGCAAAGAGAACAGGAACTACGAGCAGTACTTC. This sequence encodes CASKENRNYEQYF. Reference TRBV2 and TRBJ2-7 genes cover what lies past the CDR3, so the full variable domain is EPEVTQTPSHQVTQMGQEVILRCVPISNHLYFYWYRQILGQKVEFLVSFYNNEISEKSEIFDDQFSVERPDGSNFTLKIRSTKLEDSAMYFCASKENRNYEQYFGPGTRLTVT.